What follows are 21 T cell receptor beta chains derived from one specimen sequenced in a study of blood T cell repertoires in COVID-19. TCRdb's copy holds only in-frame clones and misses some; the assay was immunoSEQ multiplex PCR. The sample includes about 29,000 clones, 84% of them seen just once. The specimen was peripheral blood. These receptors were taken from a man older than 75 with active COVID-19.

This clone came up once. The rearrangement uses TRBV20-1 and TRBJ1-5; D is uncertain. This CDR3 is 10 amino acids long. Germline CDR1 reads DFQATT; CDR2 reads SNEGSKA (reference sequence). V dropped 6 bases and J dropped 6 bases, with 6 bases sitting between them. Written as DNA, the CDR3 is TGCAGTGCCGGGAGTCAGCCCCAGCATTTT. Its translation is CSAGSQPQHF.

V is TRBV7-8 and J is TRBJ1-3, with no clear D. V was cut by 0 bases and J by 0 bases, with 12 bases left in between. Germline loops: CDR1 SGHVS, CDR2 FQNEAQ. The CDR3 totals 17 residues. The CDR3 nucleotides read TGTGCCAGCAGCTTAGCGCTGAGCTCGAGCTCTGGAAACACCATATATTTT. This gives the protein CASSLALSSSSGNTIYF.

V usage is TRBV7-9 and J usage is TRBJ1-1; TRBD1 might be the D (5 bases). Germline V gene data show CDR1 as SEHNR and CDR2 as FQNEAQ (reference sequence). V was trimmed by 7 bases and J by 7 bases, leaving 13 bases between them. This CDR3 has 12 amino acids. As DNA, the CDR3 is TGTGCCAGCACCCCGGGGGGGGGTGAAGCTTTCTTT. This sequence encodes CASTPGGGEAFF.

The V call is TRBV4-1, the J call TRBJ2-1, with TRBD2 matching 11 bases. CDR3 size: 17 residues. J gave up 7 bases and V 3 bases, and 11 bases lay outside the gene matches. Germline-derived CDR1 and CDR2 are MGHRA and YSYEKL. The CDR3 region has the DNA TGCGCCAGCAGCCACGCCGTCCTAGCGGGGGGCGGGAATGAGCAGTTCTTC. It specifies CASSHAVLAGGGNEQFF.

The chain's CDR3 is CASSLEGLAGGLGELFF. The CDR3 DNA is TGTGCCAGCAGCTTAGAAGGGCTAGCGGGGGGGCTCGGGGAGCTGTTTTTT. The chain uses TRBV7-2 and TRBJ2-2, with 12 bases lining up with TRBD2. This CDR3 contains 17 residues. The V segment lost 1 base and the J segment 7 bases; nucleotides outside the gene matches: 7. Germline loops: CDR1 SGHTA, CDR2 FQGNSA. The variable domain in full, with the rest retrieved from reference TRBV7-2 and TRBJ2-2, is GAGVSQSPSNKVTEKGKDVELRCDPISGHTALYWYRQSLGQGLEFLIYFQGNSAPDKSGLPSDRFSAERTGGSVSTLTIQRTQQEDSAVYLCASSLEGLAGGLGELFFGEGSRLTVL.

The chain carries TRBV3-1 (or the pseudogene TRBV3-2) and TRBJ2-5; 8 bases map to TRBD1. The CDR3 runs to 16 residues. Looked up from germline, CDR1 is LGHDT and CDR2 is YNNKEL (reference sequence). V was pared by 5 bases and J by 5 bases, with 13 bases of the junction left unmatched. CDR3 sequence (DNA): TGTGCCAGCAGCGACCGGACAGGGCCAACGGTGGAGACCCAGTACTTC. Translation: CASSDRTGPTVETQYF.

The sample holds a few counts of this clone. The chain couples TRBV5-1 to TRBJ2-6; TRBD1 matches at 7 bases. Unmatched junction bases numbered 10, after V lost 4 bases and J lost 0 bases. This CDR3 spans 18 amino acids. Germline lookup yields CDR1 SGHRS and CDR2 YFSETQ. CDR3 sequence (DNA): TGCGCCAGCAGCATAACCGGGACAGAAAGCTCTGGGGCCAACGTCCTGACTTTC. It codes for CASSITGTESSGANVLTF.

The chain combines TRBV10-3 with TRBJ2-5, with 13 positions matching TRBD2. Per the germline V gene, CDR1 is ENHRY and CDR2 is SYGVKD. Trimming cost V 2 bases and J 9 bases; bases outside gene matches: 9. The CDR3 extends over 16 amino acids. The CDR3 sequence: CAISEGRLAGGRAQYF. The CDR3 DNA sequence: TGTGCCATCAGTGAGGGGAGACTAGCGGGGGGTAGGGCCCAGTACTTC.

Here the CDR3 DNA reads TGTGCCAGCAGCGTCGACAGGGGGCGGCACGGCTCTGGAAACACCATATATTTT. It specifies CASSVDRGRHGSGNTIYF. The chain couples TRBV6-4 to TRBJ1-3; 10 nucleotides align to TRBD1. The germline gives CDR1 MRHNA, CDR2 SNTAGT. The CDR3 runs to 18 residues. V dropped 6 bases and J dropped 0; count of bases not matched to a gene: 11.

This clone showed up just a few times. The chain recombines TRBV5-1 with TRBJ1-1, with D perhaps TRBD1 (6 bases). CDR1 is SGHRS and CDR2 is YFSETQ in the germline V gene. Trimming cost V 0 bases and J 5 bases, with 14 bases left between them. The CDR3 is made up of 15 amino acids. This CDR3 reads CASSLGGGAGTEAFF. The CDR3 DNA follows: TGCGCCAGCAGCTTGGGTGGGGGCGCCGGTACTGAAGCTTTCTTT.

The chain employs TRBV11-2 and TRBJ2-3, with TRBD2 matching 13 bases. The CDR3 loop spans 16 amino acids. Trimming took 5 bases from V and 4 from J; bases not matched to a gene: 6. Germline assignment: CDR1 SGHAT and CDR2 FQNNGV. The CDR3 DNA is TGTGCCAGCAGCCTAAGACTAGCGGGGGGTTCAGATACGCAGTATTTT. This translates into CASSLRLAGGSDTQYF. The full variable domain, in which reference TRBV11-2 and TRBJ2-3 provide the parts outside the CDR3, is EAGVAQSPRYKIIEKRQSVAFWCNPISGHATLYWYQQILGQGPKLLIQFQNNGVVDDSQLPKDRFSAERLKGVDSTLKIQPAKLEDSAVYLCASSLRLAGGSDTQYFGPGTRLTVL.

The gene calls are TRBV29-1 and TRBJ1-4; tentatively, D is TRBD1 (5 bases). V gave up 6 bases and J gave up 8 bases, with 22 bases separating them. The CDR3 has 15 amino acids. Germline V gene data show CDR1 as SQVTM and CDR2 as ANQGSEA. CDR3 coding DNA: TGCAGCGTCTCCACAGATCCTCTTCGGGGGGAAAAACTGTTTTTT. It encodes CSVSTDPLRGEKLFF.

The J gene is TRBJ1-2, the V gene TRBV6-6; D is perhaps TRBD1 (6 bases). The ends were cut back, 7 bases at V and 6 bases at J, with 21 bases in the middle. Germline-derived CDR1 and CDR2 are MNHNY and SVGAGI (reference sequence). The CDR3 is made up of 15 amino acids. The CDR3 reads CASTHPGQGYDGYTF. For the CDR3, the DNA is TGTGCCAGCACCCACCCGGGGCAGGGGTACGATGGCTACACCTTC.

The rearrangement uses TRBV5-1 and TRBJ1-4, with TRBD1 as a possible D gene (5 bases). Trimming removed 3 bases from V and 7 bases from J, with 22 bases in between. In germline, CDR1 is SGHRS, CDR2 YFSETQ. This CDR3 spans 17 amino acids. CDR3 sequence: CASSWGGGEIYLEKLFF. CDR3 DNA sequence: TGCGCCAGCAGCTGGGGCGGGGGGGAGATCTACCTTGAAAAACTGTTTTTT.

V gene TRBV5-4 combines with J gene TRBJ2-5; 8 bases align to TRBD1. V shed 4 bases and J 5 bases; nucleotides not matched to a gene: 13. Looked up from germline, CDR1 is SGHNT and CDR2 is YYREEE (reference sequence). The CDR3 has 16 residues. The DNA of the CDR3 is TGTGCCAGCAGCCCAGGGCAGGGGGCGATGGTGGAGACCCAGTACTTC. This gives the protein CASSPGQGAMVETQYF.

The V gene is TRBV4-1, the J gene TRBJ1-3; 7 nucleotides agree with TRBD1. Germline CDR1 and CDR2: MGHRA and YSYEKL. Losses at the gene ends were 5 bases for V and 0 bases for J; bases not matched to a gene: 7. This CDR3 has 16 residues. Here the CDR3 reads CASSGRQGSSGNTIYF. Written as DNA, the CDR3 is TGCGCCAGCAGCGGGCGACAGGGCAGCTCTGGAAACACCATATATTTT.

The CDR3 loop reads CASSYMYTDTQYF. In DNA, the CDR3 is TGTGCCAGCAGTTATATGTACACAGATACGCAGTATTTT. The chain joins TRBV6-4 to TRBJ2-3; D remains unclear. Germline values: CDR1 MRHNA, CDR2 SNTAGT. The CDR3 has 13 residues. V lost 5 bases to trimming and J lost 2 bases, with 8 bases between them.

The rearrangement joins TRBV5-1 to TRBJ2-7, with D possibly matching TRBD2 (5 bases). Trimming took 0 bases from V and 0 from J, leaving 10 bases between them. CDR1 is SGHRS and CDR2 is YFSETQ in the germline V gene. The CDR3 is 15 residues long. The CDR3 coding sequence is TGCGCCAGCAGCTTGGGAGGGTCAAGCTCCTACGAGCAGTACTTC. Protein product: CASSLGGSSSYEQYF. The full variable domain, with the rest looked up from reference TRBV5-1 and TRBJ2-7, is KAGVTQTPRYLIKTRGQQVTLSCSPISGHRSVSWYQQTPGQGLQFLFEYFSETQRNKGNFPGRFSGRQFSNSRSEMNVSTLELGDSALYLCASSLGGSSSYEQYFGPGTRLTVT.

J is TRBJ2-2 and V is TRBV5-1; 9 bases line up with TRBD1. Germline-derived CDR1 and CDR2 are SGHRS and YFSETQ. V shed 1 base, J shed 6 bases, and the junction held 10 bases outside the gene matches. The CDR3 loop spans 17 amino acids. CDR3 coding DNA: TGCGCCAGCAGCTTGCAAGGGACAGGGTTGAGGTCCGGGGAGCTGTTTTTT. It translates to CASSLQGTGLRSGELFF.

This rearrangement joins TRBV5-1 to TRBJ2-2, with D unclear. V lost 0 bases to trimming and J lost 3 bases, with 3 bases between them. The germline V gene has CDR1 SGHRS and CDR2 YFSETQ. The CDR3 sequence is 13 residues long. The CDR3 nucleotides are TGCGCCAGCAGCTTGGTAGACACCGGGGAGCTGTTTTTT. This gives the protein CASSLVDTGELFF.

The chain couples TRBV4-1 to TRBJ1-5; no clear D gene. With 1 base removed from V and 0 bases from J, the gap between germline ends came to 10 bases. The CDR3 is 16 amino acids. Germline V gives CDR1 MGHRA, CDR2 YSYEKL. The CDR3 DNA reads TGCGCCAGCAGCCAAGCGTCGGGTTTTAGCAATCAGCCCCAGCATTTT. Its protein product is CASSQASGFSNQPQHF.